Presented here are 16 T cell receptor beta chains from one specimen sequenced in a study of OX40 agonist ivuxolimab in advanced cancers. Method: immunoSEQ multiplex PCR; TCRdb's copy keeps in-frame clones and lacks some. The profile shows around 60,000 clones, 84% of them singletons. Specimen: CD4+ or CD8+ T cells sorted from blood, collected in a trial of the OX40 agonist ivuxolimab. The receptor set was obtained from an adult with an advanced solid tumor such as melanoma, head and neck, liver or kidney cancer.

The chain combines TRBV9 with TRBJ2-3; D ambiguous. The CDR3 covers 15 residues. Looked up from germline, CDR1 is SGDLS and CDR2 is YYNGEE. The V gene lost 5 bases and the J gene lost 7 bases, with 20 bases spanning the gap. This CDR3 reads CASSTLDESRNTQYF. CDR3 sequence (DNA): TGTGCCAGCAGTACCCTGGACGAGAGCAGGAATACGCAGTATTTT.

This chain links TRBV7-6 with TRBJ2-3; TRBD2 is a possible D gene (5 bases). Germline lookup yields CDR1 SGHVS and CDR2 FNYEAQ. Deletions cut 4 bases from V and 0 bases from J, with 14 bases between. The CDR3 loop spans 16 amino acids. The CDR3 nucleotides read TGTGCCAGCAGCTCCCTCCCGACGGGGAGCACAGATACGCAGTATTTT. The encoded protein is CASSSLPTGSTDTQYF.

The chain employs TRBV7-8 and TRBJ1-2; tentative D call: TRBD1 (5 bases). The V and J ends lost 7 bases and 1 base respectively, with 13 bases between them. This CDR3 spans 14 amino acids. Germline V lookup: CDR1 SGHVS, CDR2 FQNEAQ. CDR3 in amino acids: CASNPRGHNYGYTF. CDR3 nucleotides: TGTGCCAGCAATCCAAGGGGCCATAACTATGGCTACACCTTC.

The chain employs TRBV6-6 and TRBJ2-2, with D perhaps TRBD1 (6 bases). This CDR3 spans 14 amino acids. The ends were cut back, 6 bases at V and 5 bases at J, with 13 bases in the middle. Germline CDR1 MNHNY, CDR2 SVGAGI (reference sequence). CDR3 residues: CASRGARITGELFF. DNA of the CDR3: TGTGCCAGCAGGGGGGCGAGAATAACCGGGGAGCTGTTTTTT.

The gene calls are TRBV5-8 and TRBJ2-7, with TRBD1 identical over 9 bases. V lost 6 bases to trimming and J lost 3 bases; unmatched junction nucleotides: 10. CDR3 size: 15 residues. CDR1 is SGHTS and CDR2 is YDEGEE in the germline V gene. The CDR3 loop reads CASIQEGQGIYEQYF. For the CDR3, the DNA is TGTGCCAGCATTCAGGAGGGACAGGGAATCTACGAGCAGTACTTC. The variable domain in full, with the rest retrieved from reference TRBV5-8 and TRBJ2-7, is EAGVTQSPTHLIKTRGQQATLRCSPISGHTSVYWYQQALGLGLQFLLWYDEGEERNRGNFPPRFSGRQFPNYSSELNVNALELEDSALYLCASIQEGQGIYEQYFGPGTRLTVT.

The chain has TRBV5-1 and TRBJ1-2; 7 bases align to TRBD1. With V trimmed by 2 bases and J by 1 base, 5 bases remained unmatched. The CDR3 has 15 residues. The germline V gene encodes CDR1 SGHRS and CDR2 YFSETQ. Here the CDR3 reads CASSFQGGFNYGYTF. CDR3 DNA sequence: TGCGCCAGCAGCTTTCAGGGGGGATTTAACTATGGCTACACCTTC.

V and J are TRBV5-4 and TRBJ2-1; no reliable D call. V lost 0 bases and J lost 0, with 10 bases in between. CDR1 and CDR2 (germline): SGHNT, YYREEE (reference sequence). The CDR3 sequence is 16 residues long. CDR3 amino acids: CASSLGHPSSYNEQFF. For the CDR3, the DNA is TGTGCCAGCAGCTTGGGGCACCCGAGCTCCTACAATGAGCAGTTCTTC.

This clone was counted once. The rearrangement joins TRBV19 to TRBJ2-1; D possibly corresponds to TRBD1 (5 bases). Germline V gene data show CDR1 as LNHDA and CDR2 as SQIVND (reference sequence). V was pared by 2 bases and J by 4 bases, with 15 bases between. This CDR3 has 16 residues. The CDR3: CASSIIGRVNYNEQFF. In DNA form, the CDR3 reads TGTGCCAGTAGTATAATAGGCAGGGTGAATTACAATGAGCAGTTCTTC.

This clone has only a few counts. The V and J genes are TRBV21-1 and TRBJ2-3. TRBV21-1 is shown as a pseudogene. This CDR3 is built from 9 residues. CDR3 nucleotides: TGTGCCAGTACAGATACGCAGTATTTT. Its translation: CASTDTQYF.

In nucleotides, the CDR3 is TGTGCCAGCAGCTTAGTGACGGAGACCCAGTACTTC. Its translation: CASSLVTETQYF. The chain has TRBV7-9 and TRBJ2-5; no reliable D call. CDR3 length: 12 amino acids. Germline V gene lookup returns CDR1 SEHNR and CDR2 FQNEAQ (reference sequence). Trimming stripped 1 base from V and 5 bases from J, with 5 bases between.

This clone occurred once. The V call is TRBV4-1, the J call TRBJ2-1; a possible D gene is TRBD1 (5 bases). Trimming removed 0 bases from V and 6 bases from J, with 21 bases in between. CDR1 MGHRA and CDR2 YSYEKL come from the germline V gene. The CDR3 runs 18 residues. The CDR3 reads CASSQEGMGQAFSNEQFF. The CDR3 DNA sequence: TGCGCCAGCAGCCAAGAGGGGATGGGGCAGGCTTTTAGCAATGAGCAGTTCTTC.

This chain links TRBV7-3 with TRBJ1-1; D ambiguous. The CDR3 extends over 13 amino acids. With 1 base removed from V and 0 bases from J, the gap between germline ends came to 3 bases. From germline, CDR1 is SGHTA and CDR2 FQGTGA. The CDR3 DNA sequence: TGTGCCAGCAGCTTAAACGTGAACACTGAAGCTTTCTTT. This sequence encodes CASSLNVNTEAFF.

This rearrangement joins TRBV5-3 to TRBJ1-5, with 9 bases lining up with TRBD1. TRBV5-3 is an ORF for which the function is uncertain. The junction had 9 bases not matched to a gene; V was cut back by 4 bases and J by 7 bases. The CDR3 is 15 amino acids. CDR3: CARSRTGGLGQPQHF. Here the CDR3 DNA reads TGTGCCAGAAGCCGAACAGGGGGCTTAGGGCAGCCCCAGCATTTT.

By proportion, this clone is medium-sized. J is TRBJ1-4 and V is TRBV2, with 10 positions matching TRBD1. V dropped 5 bases and J dropped 8; count of bases not matched to a gene: 11. Germline CDR1 SNHLY, CDR2 FYNNEI. CDR3 length: 16 residues. CDR3 DNA: TGTGCCAGCAGTCCGGGACAGGGGCGGGGAGGGGAAAAACTGTTTTTT. Protein sequence: CASSPGQGRGGEKLFF.

The chain employs TRBV7-2 and TRBJ1-4; unclear D gene. V lost 5 bases to trimming and J lost 0 bases, with 7 bases between them. Germline V gives CDR1 SGHTA, CDR2 FQGNSA. The CDR3 contains 14 residues. The CDR3 protein is CASSPDATNEKLFF. In nucleotides, the CDR3 is TGTGCCAGCAGCCCGGACGCAACTAATGAAAAACTGTTTTTT.

This chain uses TRBV19 with TRBJ1-4; a weak D match, TRBD1 (5 bases). Trimming left V 4 bases short and J 5 bases short, with 20 bases between. Germline values: CDR1 LNHDA, CDR2 SQIVND (reference sequence). There are 17 residues in the CDR3. CDR3 nucleotide sequence: TGTGCCAGTAGTAGTACACCCCGCAGGGCCGCGAATGAAAAACTGTTTTTT. It yields the protein CASSSTPRRAANEKLFF. The entire variable domain, with the rest obtained from reference TRBV19 and TRBJ1-4, is as follows: DGGITQSPKYLFRKEGQNVTLSCEQNLNHDAMYWYRQDPGQGLRLIYYSQIVNDFQKGDIAEGYSVSREKKESFPLTVTSAQKNPTAFYLCASSSTPRRAANEKLFFGSGTQLSVL.